This TCR beta chain was captured by sequencing in a study of HIV-infected children after antiretroviral therapy interruption. The sample holds many counts of this clonotype. RNA-based 3' RACE libraries used unique molecular identifiers. TCRdb reprocessed the 3' RACE reads with MiXCR, giving one entry per CDR3 protein. Among about 86,000 distinct CDR3 sequences, approximately 6.9% were seen once, and the ten largest hold more than 0.95%. Regarding treatment: PENTA 11 planned treatment interruption arm or continuous ART arm. V lost 5 bases to trimming and J lost 2 bases, with 8 bases between them. Germline assignment: CDR1 SGHNT and CDR2 YYREEE (reference sequence). The CDR3 has 13 residues.

The sequenced sample was CD45RA+ CD4+ T cells from PBMCs, pooled from several time points, obtained from a donor given antiretroviral therapy, either interrupted or continuous. The subset here: naive CD4+ CD45RA+ CD45RO- T cells. The sequence came from a pool of human donors with HIV. The rearrangement links TRBV5-4 to TRBJ2-1, with D tentatively TRBD1 (5 bases). CDR3 sequence (DNA): TGTGCCAGCAGGACAGTAACCTACAATGAGCAGTTCTTC. Its protein product is CASRTVTYNEQFF.